A single T cell receptor (beta chain) is shown here with its context. These data are taken from a study of blood T cell repertoires in COVID-19. Study-wide context: COVID-19 samples collected from the United States, Italy and Spain covered acute and convalescent phases. The cDNA or gDNA used as material had been derived from T cells, B-cell-depleted T cells, or PBMCs.

In the authors' workflow: For nucleated cells, counts were estimated from reference gene primer amplification. The data were produced by immunoSEQ multiplex PCR, yet TCRdb's version contains in-frame clones alone and is incomplete. V, J and clone size were drawn from that table, and D and trimming were deduced from the DNA. The sample records roughly 50,000 clones, more than 75% being singletons. Germline trimming cut 4 bases from V and 7 bases from J; bases unmatched to any gene: 10. The germline V gene has CDR1 KGHDR and CDR2 SFDVKD. The CDR3 contains 15 residues. The sequencing sample was made of peripheral blood. This TCR was recovered from a man between 65 and 80 years old with acute or convalescent COVID-19. The gene calls are TRBV24-1 and TRBJ1-2, with 8 bases matching TRBD1. The CDR3 sequence: CATSETTGTGGGYTF. The CDR3 nucleotides are TGTGCCACCAGTGAGACAACCGGGACAGGAGGTGGCTACACCTTC.